These 5 T cell receptor beta chains came from one sample sequenced in a study of blood T cell repertoires in COVID-19. Produced via immunoSEQ multiplex PCR; TCRdb's table is partial and in-frame only. The sample includes around 140,000 clones, approximately 79% of them seen just once. Sequencing was carried out using PBMCs or T cells enriched from blood (not recorded which). These TCRs come from a woman aged 50 to 60 who had recovered from COVID-19.

V usage is TRBV5-5 and J usage is TRBJ2-5, with D tentatively TRBD1 (5 bases). CDR3 length: 13 amino acids. V was clipped by 6 bases and J by 4 bases, with 13 bases between them. Per the germline V gene, CDR1 is SGHKS and CDR2 is YYEKEE (reference sequence). CDR3 sequence reads: CASNFQGSETQYF. The CDR3 coding sequence is TGTGCCAGCAACTTTCAGGGATCAGAGACCCAGTACTTC.

V gene TRBV10-1 combines with J gene TRBJ1-2; D call uncertain. The CDR3 is 12 residues long. Germline V CDR1 and CDR2: WNHNN, SYGVQD (reference sequence). V was cut by 3 bases and J by 6 bases, with 8 bases left in between. The CDR3 DNA reads TGCGCCAGCAGTGATTCCCAGAATGGCTACACCTTC. Protein product: CASSDSQNGYTF.

The gene calls are TRBV7-9 and TRBJ2-3; 9 bases agree with TRBD2. CDR3 length: 15 amino acids. The V segment lost 2 bases and the J segment 2 bases; nucleotides outside the gene matches: 2. CDR1 is SEHNR, CDR2 FQNEAQ, per germline (reference sequence). The CDR3 DNA reads TGTGCCAGCAGCTTACGACTAGCGGCCACAGATACGCAGTATTTT. As protein: CASSLRLAATDTQYF.

The rearrangement links TRBV18 to TRBJ2-2; 7 bases are a match to TRBD1. The CDR3 contains 16 residues. Germline-derived CDR1 and CDR2 are KGHSH and LQKENI. With 3 bases clipped from V and 4 bases from J, the junction kept 8 bases outside the gene matches. The CDR3 DNA is TGTGCCAGCTCACCGGAGACAGGGTCTCGCACCGGGGAGCTGTTTTTT. Encoded protein: CASSPETGSRTGELFF.

This rearrangement joins TRBV2 to TRBJ1-4; TRBD1 might be the D (6 bases). This CDR3 region has 14 residues. Looked up from germline, CDR1 is SNHLY and CDR2 is FYNNEI. Trimming removed 5 bases at V and 4 bases at J, with 11 bases between. DNA of the CDR3: TGTGCCAGCAGTTTACAGGGCCTTAATGAAAAACTGTTTTTT. Translated: CASSLQGLNEKLFF.